These T cell receptor beta chains were read from a single sample in a study of cytotoxic CD8 clonotypes in ibrutinib-treated CLL. Sequencing was performed with immunoSEQ multiplex PCR; in TCRdb, only in-frame clones are kept and a portion is missing. The sample lists 270,000 or so clones, roughly 76% occurring once. The material was PBMCs, obtained at disease progression, from a patient treated with ibrutinib. These receptors were taken from a human donor with chronic lymphocytic leukemia. CDR3s include the opening cysteine and the closing phenylalanine or tryptophan. Each record gives: V gene, clone size, J gene, D gene, CDR3 DNA, CDR3 protein. The D gene is left open where the match is weak. The listing skips clone size in some rows; elsewhere it reads once, few, many or a size class.

TRBV2	.	TRBJ2-7	.	TGTGCCAGCAGTGAACCAGGAGCCTACGAGCAGTACTTC	CASSEPGAYEQYF
TRBV18	.	TRBJ2-6	.	TGTGCCAGCTCACCACAAGGGAGTTCATCTGGGGCCAACGTCCTGACTTTC	CASSPQGSSSGANVLTF
TRBV19	.	TRBJ2-5	TRBD1	TGTGCCAGTAGCAGATTCGCCCCGGGACAGGGATTAGTACAAGAGACCCAGTACTTC	CASSRFAPGQGLVQETQYF
TRBV18	few	TRBJ1-1	.	TGTGCCAGCTCACCATACGCAGGGAACACTGAAGCTTTCTTT	CASSPYAGNTEAFF
TRBV19	.	TRBJ2-1	.	TGTGCCAGTAGTACCCTCAGGGCGAAAGGGGATGAGCAGTTCTTC	CASSTLRAKGDEQFF
TRBV7-9	once	TRBJ1-4	TRBD1	TGTGCCAGCAGCTTAGGAGACAGGGGAGGTGAAAAACTGTTTTTT	CASSLGDRGGEKLFF
TRBV6-4	.	TRBJ1-2	.	TGTGCCAGCAGTGGGCCCGGCAGGGTAGGAGGCTACACCTTC	CASSGPGRVGGYTF
TRBV29-1	once	TRBJ2-7	TRBD1	TGCAGCGTTGAAGACCAGGGACAGGGTTACGAGCAGTACTTC	CSVEDQGQGYEQYF
TRBV11-2	.	TRBJ1-2	.	TGTGCCAGCTCTCGCGGGCGCGAGGATGGCTACACCTTC	CASSRGREDGYTF
TRBV5-1	.	TRBJ1-1	.	TGCGCCAGCAGCTTGAACAGGTTGGACACTGAAGCTTTCTTT	CASSLNRLDTEAFF
TRBV29-1	.	TRBJ2-5	TRBD2	TGCAGCGTTGGGGGACTAGCGGGGTATACCCAAGAGACCCAGTACTTC	CSVGGLAGYTQETQYF
TRBV5-4	.	TRBJ2-3	TRBD1	TGTGCCAGCAGCGGCTCCGGGACAGACACAGATACGCAGTATTTT	CASSGSGTDTDTQYF
TRBV18	.	TRBJ2-7	.	TGTGCCAGCTCACACGGGCCGGGGTACTACGAGCAGTACTTC	CASSHGPGYYEQYF
TRBV9	.	TRBJ2-5	TRBD2	TGTGCCAGCAGCGTAGCCGCCGGGAGGAGGGAGACCCAGTACTTC	CASSVAAGRRETQYF
TRBV4-1	.	TRBJ2-2	.	TGCGCCAGCAGCCAAGCCCCCGGGGAGCTGTTTTTT	CASSQAPGELFF
TRBV13	.	TRBJ2-5	.	TGTGCCAGCAGCTCCGGTATGGGCCCGATGGGGACCCAGTACTTC	CASSSGMGPMGTQYF
TRBV5-1	.	TRBJ2-5	TRBD2	TGCGCCAGCAGCATGGGGACTAGCGGGGGCCAAGAGACCCAGTACTTC	CASSMGTSGGQETQYF
TRBV18	.	TRBJ1-1	.	TGTGCCAGCTCACAAAGGCCGCCGGCCCAGGACACTGAAGCTTTCTTT	CASSQRPPAQDTEAFF
TRBV6-5	.	TRBJ1-3	.	TGTGCCAGCAGTTATGACACCAACTCTGGAAACACCATATATTTT	CASSYDTNSGNTIYF
TRBV18	.	TRBJ1-1	TRBD1	TGTGCCAGCTCACCCCGGGACAGACTCACTGAAGCTTTCTTT	CASSPRDRLTEAFF
TRBV4-1	.	TRBJ2-1	TRBD2	TGCGCCAGCAGCCCCAGGGGACTAGCGGGCGGGTATGAGCAGTTCTTC	CASSPRGLAGGYEQFF
TRBV4-1	once	TRBJ2-7	.	TGCGCCAGCAGCCAAGATCGGGCCACCTCCTACGAGCAGTACTTC	CASSQDRATSYEQYF
TRBV13	.	TRBJ2-7	TRBD1	TGTGCCAGCAGCTTAGTGGTCCCTCCCGGGACAGGGACCGAGCAGTACTTC	CASSLVVPPGTGTEQYF
TRBV2	.	TRBJ2-1	TRBD2	TGTGCCAGCAGTTCCTGGACTAGCGGGGGCTACAATGAGCAGTTCTTC	CASSSWTSGGYNEQFF
TRBV20-1	.	TRBJ1-2	.	TGCAGCTCGGGATCGTATGGCTACACCTTC	CSSGSYGYTF
TRBV5-4	.	TRBJ2-1	TRBD1	TGTGCCAGCAGCTTAGGGGTGGGACAGGGCATCTACAATGAGCAGTTCTTC	CASSLGVGQGIYNEQFF
TRBV18	.	TRBJ2-7	.	TGTGCCAGCTCACCCCCCGGGCCCTACGAGCAGTACTTC	CASSPPGPYEQYF
TRBV5-4	.	TRBJ2-3	TRBD1	TGTGCCAGCAGCACAGGGGTCCCCCCTAATACGCAGTATTTT	CASSTGVPPNTQYF
TRBV5-6	.	TRBJ2-7	.	TGTGCCAGCAGCTTTTTACGTAACTACGAGCAGTACTTC	CASSFLRNYEQYF
TRBV19	.	TRBJ2-1	TRBD2	TGTGCCAGTAGTATCCCAGGACTAGCCAATGAGCAGTTCTTC	CASSIPGLANEQFF